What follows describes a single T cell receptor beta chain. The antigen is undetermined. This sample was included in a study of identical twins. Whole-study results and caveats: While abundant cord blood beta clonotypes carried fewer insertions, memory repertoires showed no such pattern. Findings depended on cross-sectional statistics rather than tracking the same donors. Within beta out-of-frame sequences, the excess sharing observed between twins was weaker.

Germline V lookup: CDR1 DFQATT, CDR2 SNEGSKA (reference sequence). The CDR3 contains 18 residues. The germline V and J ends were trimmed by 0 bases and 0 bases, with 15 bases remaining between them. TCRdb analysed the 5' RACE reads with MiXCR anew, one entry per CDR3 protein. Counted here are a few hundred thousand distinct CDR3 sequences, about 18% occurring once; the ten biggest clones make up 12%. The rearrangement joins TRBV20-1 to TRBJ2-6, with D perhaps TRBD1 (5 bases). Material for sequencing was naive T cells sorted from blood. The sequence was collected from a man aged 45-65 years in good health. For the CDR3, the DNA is TGCAGTGCTAGAGATATTGGGGCGGAAAGCTCTGGGGCCAACGTCCTGACTTTC. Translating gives CSARDIGAESSGANVLTF.